The 17 T cell receptor beta chains reported below all come from one sample, sequenced in a study of beta chain features in type 1 diabetes. Antigen specificity for these receptors is unknown. Findings and limits, study-wide: Significant though moderate, a shortening of TCRB CDR3s appeared in all four CD4+ subsets of Type 1 diabetes patients.

Of the isolated RNA, all was reverse transcribed, and so the sequenced material was expressed TCRB transcripts. TCRdb's copy holds only in-frame clones and misses some; the assay was immunoSEQ multiplex PCR. Among more than 300,000 clones, around 9% were seen once, and the ten largest hold about 1%. The sample taken for sequencing was central memory CD4+ T cells from blood. These receptors all come from a man younger than 45 with type 1 diabetes.

The V and J genes are TRBV7-8 and TRBJ2-7; no clear D gene. The CDR3 has 12 residues. V dropped 5 bases and J dropped 6 bases, with 11 bases sitting between them. Germline V CDR1 and CDR2: SGHVS, FQNEAQ. The CDR3 sequence is CASSVGRVEQYF. CDR3 nucleotides: TGTGCCAGCAGCGTTGGACGTGTCGAGCAGTACTTC.

This clone has a handful of counts. The rearrangement links TRBV30 to TRBJ2-1, with 15 nucleotides matching TRBD2. The junction had 2 bases not matched to a gene; V was cut back by 1 base and J by 7 bases. CDR3 length: 15 residues. From germline, CDR1 is GTSNPN and CDR2 SVGIG (reference sequence). DNA for the CDR3: TGTGCCTGGAGTGGAGGGACTAGCGGGGGGAATGAGCAGTTCTTC. This encodes CAWSGGTSGGNEQFF.

This chain uses TRBV7-2 with TRBJ1-2; 7 bases agree with TRBD1. Germline CDR1 SGHTA, CDR2 FQGNSA. The CDR3 covers 15 residues. V shed 5 bases and J 4 bases; nucleotides not matched to a gene: 10. For the CDR3, the DNA is TGTGCCAGCAGCCCAGATCGGACAGGCGCCTATGGCTACACCTTC. Its translation is CASSPDRTGAYGYTF. Together with reference TRBV7-2 and TRBJ1-2, the CDR3 gives the full variable domain: GAGVSQSPSNKVTEKGKDVELRCDPISGHTALYWYRQSLGQGLEFLIYFQGNSAPDKSGLPSDRFSAERTGGSVSTLTIQRTQQEDSAVYLCASSPDRTGAYGYTFGSGTRLTVV.

This clone appeared a few times. This chain joins TRBV6-6 and TRBJ1-6; maybe TRBD1 (5 bases). The germline V gene encodes CDR1 MNHNY and CDR2 SVGAGI (reference sequence). This CDR3 region has 14 residues. V was cut by 5 bases and J by 9 bases, with 14 bases left in between. The CDR3 here is CASSRTREGSPLHF. CDR3 nucleotide sequence: TGTGCCAGCAGTCGGACAAGAGAAGGTTCACCCCTCCACTTT.

The V and J genes are TRBV10-3 and TRBJ2-5; perhaps D is TRBD1 or TRBD2 (6 bases each). Trimming stripped 6 bases from V and 5 bases from J, with 19 bases between. Germline values: CDR1 ENHRY, CDR2 SYGVKD. There are 15 residues in the CDR3. The CDR3 reads CAISGARGAGETQYF. DNA of the CDR3: TGTGCCATCAGCGGAGCTAGGGGGGCCGGGGAGACCCAGTACTTC.

This clone was counted only a few times. The chain recombines TRBV6-5 with TRBJ1-4; maybe TRBD1 (5 bases). V gave up 6 bases and J gave up 7 bases, with 18 bases separating them. The CDR3 loop spans 15 amino acids. Germline CDR1 reads MNHEY; CDR2 reads SVGAGI. CDR3 region: CASSHLRGSSEKLFF. The CDR3 region has the DNA TGTGCCAGCAGCCACCTTCGGGGCTCTTCTGAAAAACTGTTTTTT.

This clone came up a few times. The chain carries TRBV2 and TRBJ1-4, with D maybe TRBD1 (6 bases). The CDR3 is 14 amino acids. V shed 4 bases and J shed 6 bases, with 12 bases lying between them. The germline CDR1 and CDR2 sequences are SNHLY and FYNNEI. CDR3 sequence reads: CASSAQGADEKLFF. In nucleotides, the CDR3 is TGTGCCAGCAGTGCACAGGGCGCGGATGAAAAACTGTTTTTT.

This clone was detected a few times. The V and J genes are TRBV29-1 and TRBJ2-5, with 10 bases identical to TRBD2. The CDR3 is made up of 16 amino acids. Germline values: CDR1 SQVTM, CDR2 ANQGSEA. V trimming: 0 bases; J trimming: 5 bases; junction bases outside the gene matches: 9. CDR3 coding DNA: TGCAGCGTTGAAGACCCAGCGGGGGGGCCGGGGGAGACCCAGTACTTC. It encodes CSVEDPAGGPGETQYF.

This clone was picked up a small number of times. The chain recombines TRBV7-2 with TRBJ2-5; D is unclear. This CDR3 is built from 14 residues. The germline CDR1 and CDR2 sequences are SGHTA and FQGNSA. V was trimmed by 3 bases and J by 2 bases, leaving 10 bases between them. CDR3 region: CASSFKSSQETQYF. For the CDR3, the DNA is TGTGCCAGCAGCTTTAAAAGTTCACAAGAGACCCAGTACTTC.

The V call is TRBV27, the J call TRBJ2-1, with D maybe TRBD2 (6 bases). The germline gives CDR1 MNHEY, CDR2 SMNVEV (reference sequence). V lost 3 bases to trimming and J lost 12 bases, with 18 bases between them. The CDR3 has 14 amino acids. The CDR3 nucleotides read TGTGCCAGCAGTTTGCGGGGCCCGGAATACTCGCAGTTCTTC. Amino acids: CASSLRGPEYSQFF.

The genes are TRBV9 and TRBJ2-1; perhaps D is TRBD1 or TRBD2 (6 bases each). The V and J ends lost 1 base and 2 bases respectively, with 10 bases between them. The CDR3 loop spans 15 amino acids. Germline lookup yields CDR1 SGDLS and CDR2 YYNGEE. The CDR3 loop reads CASSVYGGPYNEQFF. CDR3 bases: TGTGCCAGCAGCGTATACGGGGGCCCCTACAATGAGCAGTTCTTC.

The CDR3 reads CASSFISEETQYF. The CDR3 DNA reads as TGCGCCAGCAGCTTTATAAGCGAGGAGACCCAGTACTTC. V usage is TRBV5-1 and J usage is TRBJ2-5, with no clear D. Trimming removed 2 bases from V and 5 bases from J, with 10 bases in between. Germline V gene sequence: CDR1 SGHRS, CDR2 YFSETQ. CDR3 size: 13 residues.

About this clone: The same CDR3 arises from other DNA sequences in this sample as well. The chain carries TRBV5-1 and TRBJ2-7; 11 bases are a match to TRBD1. V lost 4 bases to trimming and J lost 7 bases; unmatched junction nucleotides: 7. The CDR3 is 14 residues long. Germline assignment: CDR1 SGHRS and CDR2 YFSETQ. CDR3 sequence reads: CASSPGQGEGEQYF. In DNA form, the CDR3 reads TGCGCCAGCAGCCCGGGACAGGGGGAAGGGGAGCAGTACTTC.

The chain couples TRBV30 to TRBJ1-2; D is possibly TRBD1 (6 bases). CDR3 length equals 13 residues. Germline values: CDR1 GTSNPN, CDR2 SVGIG (reference sequence). V was cut by 5 bases and J by 0 bases, with 10 bases left in between. The CDR3 is CAWEGQTNYGYTF. CDR3 DNA: TGTGCCTGGGAAGGACAGACTAACTATGGCTACACCTTC.

This clone has more than one count but fewer than ten. The CDR3 spells CASSQEARGASPLHF. The CDR3 DNA reads TGCGCCAGCAGCCAAGAGGCTCGGGGGGCTTCACCCCTCCACTTT. This chain connects TRBV4-3 to TRBJ1-6; D is perhaps TRBD1 (6 bases). In germline, CDR1 is LGHNA, CDR2 YSLEER. The CDR3 totals 15 residues. The V gene lost 0 bases and the J gene lost 9 bases, with 12 bases spanning the gap.

This chain connects TRBV5-6 to TRBJ1-2, with D possibly being TRBD1 (5 bases). Germline V gene lookup returns CDR1 SGHDT and CDR2 YYEEEE. V was pared by 3 bases and J by 7 bases, with 10 bases between. This CDR3 region has 12 residues. The CDR3 coding sequence is TGTGCCAGCAGCTCCGGGACCTTTGGCTACACCTTC. Translating it yields CASSSGTFGYTF.

The CDR3 sequence: CASSDPGANNSPLHF. CDR3 nucleotides: TGTGCCAGCAGTGACCCAGGGGCTAATAATTCACCCCTCCACTTT. This sequence joins TRBV6-6 and TRBJ1-6, with D possibly being TRBD1 (6 bases). Germline V gene data show CDR1 as MNHNY and CDR2 as SVGAGI (reference sequence). Trimming left V 5 bases short and J 5 bases short, with 13 bases between. The CDR3 length is 15 residues.